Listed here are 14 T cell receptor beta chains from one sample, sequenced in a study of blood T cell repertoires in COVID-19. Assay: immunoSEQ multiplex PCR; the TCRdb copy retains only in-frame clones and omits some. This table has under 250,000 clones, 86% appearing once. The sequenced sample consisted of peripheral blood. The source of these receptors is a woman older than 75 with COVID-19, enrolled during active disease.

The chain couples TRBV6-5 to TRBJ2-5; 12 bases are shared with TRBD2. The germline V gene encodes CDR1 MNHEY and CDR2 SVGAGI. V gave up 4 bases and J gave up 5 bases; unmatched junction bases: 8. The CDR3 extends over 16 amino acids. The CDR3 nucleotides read TGTGCCAGCAGTTTCCCCCGGACTAGCGGGGCTGAGACCCAGTACTTC. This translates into CASSFPRTSGAETQYF.

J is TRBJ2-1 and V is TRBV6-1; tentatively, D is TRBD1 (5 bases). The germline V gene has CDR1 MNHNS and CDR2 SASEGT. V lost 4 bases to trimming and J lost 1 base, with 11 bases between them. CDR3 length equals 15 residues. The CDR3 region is CASSVGQGSYNEQFF. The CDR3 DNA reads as TGTGCCAGCAGTGTTGGGCAGGGTTCCTACAATGAGCAGTTCTTC.

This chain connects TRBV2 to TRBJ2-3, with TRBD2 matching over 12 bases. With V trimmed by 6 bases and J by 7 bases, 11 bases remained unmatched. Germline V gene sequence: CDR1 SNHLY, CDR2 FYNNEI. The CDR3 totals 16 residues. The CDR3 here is CASSQGASGGGYTQYF. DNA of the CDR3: TGTGCCAGCAGCCAAGGGGCTAGCGGGGGGGGGTATACGCAGTATTTT.

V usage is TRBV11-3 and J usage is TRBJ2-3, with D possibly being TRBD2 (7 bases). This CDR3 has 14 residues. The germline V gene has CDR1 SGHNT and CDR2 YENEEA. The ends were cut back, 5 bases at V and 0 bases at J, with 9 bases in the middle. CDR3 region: CASSRGASTDTQYF. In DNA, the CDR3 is TGTGCCAGCAGCCGGGGGGCTAGCACAGATACGCAGTATTTT.

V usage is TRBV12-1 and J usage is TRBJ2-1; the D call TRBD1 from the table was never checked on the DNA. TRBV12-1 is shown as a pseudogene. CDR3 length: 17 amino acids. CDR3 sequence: CASSSRDSPKTYNEQFF. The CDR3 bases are TGTGCCAGCAGCTCCCGGGACAGTCCCAAAACCTACAATGAGCAGTTCTTC.

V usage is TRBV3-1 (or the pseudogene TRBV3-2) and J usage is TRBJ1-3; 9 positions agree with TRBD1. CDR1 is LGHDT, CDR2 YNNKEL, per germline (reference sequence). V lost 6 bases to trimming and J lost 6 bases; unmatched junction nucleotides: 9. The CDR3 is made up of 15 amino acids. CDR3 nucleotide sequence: TGTGCCAGCAGTGCAACAGGGGGCAGTTTAAACACCATATATTTT. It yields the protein CASSATGGSLNTIYF.

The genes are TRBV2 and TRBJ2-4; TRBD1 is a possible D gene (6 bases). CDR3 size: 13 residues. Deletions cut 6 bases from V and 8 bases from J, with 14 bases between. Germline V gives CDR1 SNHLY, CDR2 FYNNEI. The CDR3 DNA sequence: TGTGCCAGCAGACAGGGAACTCTGGACATTCAGTACTTC. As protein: CASRQGTLDIQYF.

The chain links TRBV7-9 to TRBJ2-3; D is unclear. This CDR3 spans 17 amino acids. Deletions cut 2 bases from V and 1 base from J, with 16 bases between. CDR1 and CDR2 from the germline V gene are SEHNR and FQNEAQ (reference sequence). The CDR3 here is CASSLRVLIAGTDTQYF. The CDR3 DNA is TGTGCCAGCAGCTTACGGGTACTGATTGCGGGCACAGATACGCAGTATTTT.

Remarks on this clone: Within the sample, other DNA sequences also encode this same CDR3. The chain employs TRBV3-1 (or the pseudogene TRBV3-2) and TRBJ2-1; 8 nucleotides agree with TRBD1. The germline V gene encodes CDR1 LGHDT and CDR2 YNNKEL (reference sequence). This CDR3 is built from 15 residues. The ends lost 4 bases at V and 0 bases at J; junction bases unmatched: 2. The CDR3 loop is CASSRGQGSYNEQFF. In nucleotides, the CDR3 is TGTGCCAGCAGCCGCGGACAGGGCTCCTACAATGAGCAGTTCTTC.

The CDR3 sequence: CASSAGVAINQPQHF. DNA for the CDR3: TGTGCCAGCAGCGCGGGCGTAGCAATTAATCAGCCCCAGCATTTT. The V call is TRBV3-1 (or the pseudogene TRBV3-2), the J call TRBJ1-5; the D is unclear. V was cut by 5 bases and J by 4 bases, with 15 bases left in between. This CDR3 comprises 15 residues. The germline CDR1 and CDR2 sequences are LGHDT and YNNKEL (reference sequence).

CDR3 amino acids: CASSATVQFF. The CDR3 DNA follows: TGTGCCAGCAGTGCCACTGTCCAGTTCTTC. The rearrangement uses TRBV2 and TRBJ2-1; no clear D gene. Germline V lookup: CDR1 SNHLY, CDR2 FYNNEI. CDR3 size: 10 residues. Trimming shortened V by 4 bases and J by 13 bases, and 8 bases separated the two germline ends.

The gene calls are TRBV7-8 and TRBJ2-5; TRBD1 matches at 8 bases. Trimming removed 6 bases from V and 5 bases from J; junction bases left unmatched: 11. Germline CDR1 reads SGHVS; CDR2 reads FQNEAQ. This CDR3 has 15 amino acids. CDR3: CASRPAGGWGETQYF. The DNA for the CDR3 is TGTGCCAGCAGACCCGCAGGGGGCTGGGGGGAGACCCAGTACTTC.

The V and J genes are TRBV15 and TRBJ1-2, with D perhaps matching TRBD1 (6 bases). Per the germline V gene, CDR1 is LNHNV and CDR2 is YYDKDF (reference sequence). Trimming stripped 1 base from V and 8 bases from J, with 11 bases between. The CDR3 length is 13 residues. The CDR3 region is CATSRVQGWGYTF. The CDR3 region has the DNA TGTGCCACCAGCAGAGTACAGGGATGGGGCTACACCTTC.

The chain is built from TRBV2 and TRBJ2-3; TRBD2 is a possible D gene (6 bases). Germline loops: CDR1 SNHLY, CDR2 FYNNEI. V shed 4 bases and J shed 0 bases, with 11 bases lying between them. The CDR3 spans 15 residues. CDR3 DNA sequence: TGTGCCAGCAGTGTGAGCGGGCTTAGCACAGATACGCAGTATTTT. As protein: CASSVSGLSTDTQYF. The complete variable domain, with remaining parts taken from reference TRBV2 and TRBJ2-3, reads EPEVTQTPSHQVTQMGQEVILRCVPISNHLYFYWYRQILGQKVEFLVSFYNNEISEKSEIFDDQFSVERPDGSNFTLKIRSTKLEDSAMYFCASSVSGLSTDTQYFGPGTRLTVL.